This entry describes one T cell receptor beta chain. Its target is unknown. TCRdb's table, derived via immunoSEQ multiplex PCR, lists solely in-frame clones and lacks some. The profile shows around 750,000 clones, over 65% of them singletons. The data originate from a study of shared clonotypes between healthy human individuals. Study outcomes and limitations: Non-shared clonotypes displayed generation probabilities falling below those of clonotypes present in all four donors.

The CDR3 has 13 residues. V was cut by 4 bases and J by 3 bases, with 9 bases left in between. Germline V CDR1 and CDR2: SQVTM, ANQGSEA. The sample consisted of memory CD4+ T cells sorted from blood. Subset reported: CD45RA-negative fraction. V and J are TRBV29-1 and TRBJ1-4; weak D call: TRBD1 (6 bases). The TCR originated in a woman aged 25-40 years in good health. In DNA form, the CDR3 reads TGCAGCGTTGGGCGACAGGCTAATGAAAAACTGTTTTTT. Residues: CSVGRQANEKLFF.